Below are 30 T cell receptor beta chains sequenced from a single sample in a study of beta chain features in type 1 diabetes. Expressed TCRB transcripts were sequenced after all isolated RNA was converted to cDNA. Using immunoSEQ multiplex PCR, the repertoire was profiled, and TCRdb retains in-frame clones only, with some absent. The sample shows 810,000 or so clones, 15% to 20% of them seen only once. The material sequenced was naive CD4+ T cells from blood. Every receptor here comes from a woman aged 18-29 years in good health.

Points on this clone: This specimen includes other DNA sequences encoding the same CDR3. V gene TRBV5-4 combines with J gene TRBJ2-3; unclear D gene. Trimming cost V 0 bases and J 4 bases, with 6 bases left between them. The CDR3 is 13 residues long. The germline CDR1 and CDR2 sequences are SGHNT and YYREEE (reference sequence). The CDR3 reads CASSLAGSDTQYF. As DNA, the CDR3 is TGTGCCAGCAGCTTGGCCGGGTCAGATACGCAGTATTTT.

This chain links TRBV6-1 with TRBJ2-2; 11 positions match TRBD2. V lost 5 bases, J lost 6 bases, and 5 bases stayed unmatched. The CDR3 consists of 15 residues. Germline-derived CDR1 and CDR2 are MNHNS and SASEGT. In DNA form, the CDR3 reads TGTGCCAGCAGTTCACTAGCGGGAGTACCCGGGGAGCTGTTTTTT. It translates to CASSSLAGVPGELFF.

The chain combines TRBV27 with TRBJ2-5; D tentatively fits TRBD1 or TRBD2 (6 bases each). Germline CDR1 reads MNHEY; CDR2 reads SMNVEV (reference sequence). V was cut by 7 bases and J by 7 bases, with 19 bases left in between. CDR3 size: 14 residues. The CDR3 DNA reads TGTGCCAGCACCCGGAGGGGGGCTGGGGGGACCCAGTACTTC. Translating it yields CASTRRGAGGTQYF.

This clone was counted between two and nine times. The CDR3 coding sequence is TGTGCCAGCAGTTTGACTAGCGGAGTCTACGAGCAGTACTTC. Encoded protein: CASSLTSGVYEQYF. This sequence joins TRBV28 and TRBJ2-7, with 9 bases aligning to TRBD2. This CDR3 comprises 14 residues. Germline CDR1 and CDR2: MDHEN and SYDVKM. Trimming cost V 3 bases and J 3 bases; bases outside gene matches: 3.

This clone was picked up one time. The gene calls are TRBV6-1 and TRBJ1-2; TRBD1 might be the D (5 bases). V gave up 10 bases and J gave up 3 bases, with 15 bases separating them. This CDR3 has 13 residues. Germline V lookup: CDR1 MNHNS, CDR2 SASEGT. In DNA, the CDR3 is TGTGCCATCACCGATGGGGACCACTATGGCTACACCTTC. Residues: CAITDGDHYGYTF.

Only a few counts were recorded for this clone. The J gene is TRBJ2-7, the V gene TRBV5-6; tentative D call: TRBD2 (6 bases). Germline V CDR1 and CDR2: SGHDT, YYEEEE. V was pared by 7 bases and J by 3 bases, with 23 bases between. This CDR3 spans 16 amino acids. As DNA, the CDR3 is TGTGCCAGCGGGGGGAGCGGCTTGGCGCGGAACTACGAGCAGTACTTC. Protein product: CASGGSGLARNYEQYF. The full variable domain, rest sourced from reference TRBV5-6 and TRBJ2-7, is DAGVTQSPTHLIKTRGQQVTLRCSPKSGHDTVSWYQQALGQGPQFIFQYYEEEERQRGNFPDRFSGHQFPNYSSELNVNALLLGDSALYLCASGGSGLARNYEQYFGPGTRLTVT.

The chain has TRBV4-2 and TRBJ1-2; D is undetermined. The CDR3 runs to 14 residues. V was pared by 5 bases and J by 4 bases, with 14 bases between. Germline values: CDR1 LGHNA, CDR2 YNFKEQ. This chain's CDR3 is CASSDRRTGYGYTF. In DNA form, the CDR3 reads TGTGCCAGCAGCGACCGACGGACGGGCTATGGCTACACCTTC.

Only a few counts were recorded for this clone. The chain joins TRBV28 to TRBJ2-7; D not resolved. The CDR3 consists of 11 residues. The germline V and J ends were trimmed by 6 bases and 13 bases, with 16 bases remaining between them. CDR1 is MDHEN and CDR2 is SYDVKM in the germline V gene. CDR3 bases: TGTGCCAGCAGAATCAGACATCGGGTTTACTTC. Protein sequence: CASRIRHRVYF.

This clone has just a few counts. Other nucleotide sequences in the sample specify the same CDR3. The chain employs TRBV7-2 and TRBJ2-3; 11 bases agree with TRBD2. Trimming took 3 bases from V and 6 from J; bases not matched to a gene: 2. The CDR3 has 14 residues. Per germline, CDR1 SGHTA and CDR2 FQGNSA. Written as DNA, the CDR3 is TGTGCCAGCAGCTTTAGCGGGAGGGCGGATACGCAGTATTTT. Amino acid sequence: CASSFSGRADTQYF. The full variable domain, with the rest looked up from reference TRBV7-2 and TRBJ2-3, is GAGVSQSPSNKVTEKGKDVELRCDPISGHTALYWYRQSLGQGLEFLIYFQGNSAPDKSGLPSDRFSAERTGGSVSTLTIQRTQQEDSAVYLCASSFSGRADTQYFGPGTRLTVL.

This clone was seen only a few times. V is TRBV13 and J is TRBJ2-1, with TRBD2 as a possible D gene (6 bases). V was trimmed by 3 bases and J by 8 bases, leaving 14 bases between them. The CDR3 is made up of 14 amino acids. Germline assignment: CDR1 PRHDT and CDR2 FYEKMQ (reference sequence). CDR3 sequence: CASSLPLWRDEQFF. CDR3 DNA: TGTGCCAGCAGCTTGCCTCTGTGGAGGGATGAGCAGTTCTTC.

This clone was observed a few times. V and J are TRBV4-2 and TRBJ2-3; possible D gene TRBD2, 5 bases. Between the trimmed V and J ends, which lost 0 bases and 2 bases, there was a span of 15 bases. The CDR3 totals 17 residues. The germline V gene encodes CDR1 LGHNA and CDR2 YNFKEQ. Here the CDR3 reads CASSQEGASLATDTQYF. Here the CDR3 DNA reads TGTGCCAGCAGCCAAGAAGGTGCCTCTCTAGCCACAGATACGCAGTATTTT.

The chain combines TRBV7-9 with TRBJ1-5; 8 nucleotides align to TRBD1. The J segment lost 5 bases and the V segment lost 5 bases, leaving 2 bases of the junction unmatched. Per the germline V gene, CDR1 is SEHNR and CDR2 is FQNEAQ (reference sequence). The CDR3 has 13 amino acids. The CDR3 is CASSHRGDQPQHF. DNA of the CDR3: TGTGCCAGCAGCCACAGGGGGGATCAGCCCCAGCATTTT. The entire variable domain, with the rest obtained from reference TRBV7-9 and TRBJ1-5, is as follows: DTGVSQNPRHKITKRGQNVTFRCDPISEHNRLYWYRQTLGQGPEFLTYFQNEAQLEKSRLLSDRFSAERPKGSFSTLEIQRTEQGDSAMYLCASSHRGDQPQHFGDGTRLSIL.

This clone has more than one count but fewer than ten. The J gene is TRBJ2-4, the V gene TRBV7-2; no firm D call. The CDR3 is made up of 19 amino acids. Germline V gene sequence: CDR1 SGHTA, CDR2 FQGNSA. V was trimmed by 3 bases and J by 0 bases, leaving 21 bases between them. CDR3: CASSFADGPIELAKNIQYF. DNA for the CDR3: TGTGCCAGCAGCTTTGCCGATGGGCCGATAGAACTAGCCAAAAACATTCAGTACTTC.

This clone was detected a few times. The genes are TRBV7-2 and TRBJ2-3; D uncertain. Germline CDR1 is SGHTA and CDR2 is FQGNSA. V lost 3 bases to trimming and J lost 2 bases, with 9 bases between them. The CDR3 consists of 14 residues. This CDR3 is CASSLIPPTDTQYF. CDR3 in DNA: TGTGCCAGCAGCTTGATACCCCCCACAGATACGCAGTATTTT.

This clone was detected a few times. The chain couples TRBV20-1 to TRBJ2-3; D might be TRBD2 (6 bases). V was pared by 6 bases and J by 7 bases, with 11 bases between. This CDR3 is built from 11 residues. CDR1 is DFQATT and CDR2 is SNEGSKA in the germline V gene (reference sequence). This CDR3 reads CSAGDSYTQYF. The CDR3 nucleotides read TGCAGTGCAGGGGACTCATATACGCAGTATTTT.

This clone was observed a handful of times. The rearrangement links TRBV2 to TRBJ2-7; no definite D call. CDR1 is SNHLY, CDR2 FYNNEI, per germline. V dropped 4 bases and J dropped 0 bases, with 7 bases sitting between them. The CDR3 length is 13 residues. CDR3 region: CASSVGTSYEQYF. In DNA, the CDR3 is TGTGCCAGCAGTGTGGGCACCTCCTACGAGCAGTACTTC.

Worth noting for this clone: A far bigger clonotype differs at one base, so this is likely a read error. The V and J genes are TRBV6-5 and TRBJ2-3; D gene ambiguous. Germline-derived CDR1 and CDR2 are MNHEY and SVGAGI. This CDR3 is 11 amino acids long. V lost 5 bases and J lost 2, with 2 bases in between. The CDR3 is CASSHTDTQYF. In nucleotides, the CDR3 is TGTGCCAGCAGTCACACAGATACGCAGTATTTT.

The V call is TRBV27, the J call TRBJ2-3; D is tentatively TRBD1 or TRBD2 (6 bases each). Trimming shortened V by 3 bases and J by 4 bases, and 23 bases separated the two germline ends. This CDR3 comprises 18 residues. Germline assignment: CDR1 MNHEY and CDR2 SMNVEV (reference sequence). CDR3 residues: CASSFRYRAGSGADTQYF. In DNA, the CDR3 is TGTGCCAGCAGTTTCAGGTACAGGGCCGGGAGTGGTGCAGATACGCAGTATTTT.

This clone was seen a handful of times. The CDR3 DNA is TGTGCCAGCAGCTCCCCGTTTTATCCAGGGAGCACAGATACGCAGTATTTT. Translating it yields CASSSPFYPGSTDTQYF. The genes are TRBV11-2 and TRBJ2-3, with D perhaps matching TRBD1 (5 bases). The germline gives CDR1 SGHAT, CDR2 FQNNGV. V lost 4 bases and J 0 bases, leaving 17 bases between the germline ends. The CDR3 is 17 residues long.

This clone was picked up a small number of times. In DNA form, the CDR3 reads TGCGCCACCATGGGACTAGCGGGAGAGACCCAGTACTTC. This encodes CATMGLAGETQYF. The chain employs TRBV10-2 and TRBJ2-5; 12 nucleotides match TRBD2. The CDR3 sequence is 13 residues long. Germline V gives CDR1 WSHSY, CDR2 SAAADI. V lost 10 bases and J lost 4; bases outside the gene matches: 4.

This clone came up a few times. The V gene is TRBV7-2, the J gene TRBJ2-3; D is ambiguous. Trimming stripped 5 bases from V and 3 bases from J, with 12 bases between. The CDR3 has 14 residues. Germline CDR1 SGHTA, CDR2 FQGNSA. This CDR3 is CASSQRATTDTQYF. CDR3 sequence (DNA): TGTGCCAGCAGCCAACGAGCTACAACAGATACGCAGTATTTT. Combining the CDR3 with reference TRBV7-2 and TRBJ2-3 gives the whole variable domain GAGVSQSPSNKVTEKGKDVELRCDPISGHTALYWYRQSLGQGLEFLIYFQGNSAPDKSGLPSDRFSAERTGGSVSTLTIQRTQQEDSAVYLCASSQRATTDTQYFGPGTRLTVL.

In this sample, this clone turned up a few times. The chain combines TRBV5-4 with TRBJ2-7; tentatively, D is TRBD1 (6 bases). This CDR3 contains 17 residues. Germline values: CDR1 SGHNT, CDR2 YYREEE (reference sequence). V dropped 0 bases and J dropped 6 bases, with 22 bases sitting between them. The CDR3 nucleotides read TGTGCCAGCAGCTTGGCGCACCGGGACCCTCGAGGGGGCGAGCAGTACTTC. Amino acid sequence: CASSLAHRDPRGGEQYF.

Only a few counts were recorded for this clone. The rearrangement uses TRBV4-2 and TRBJ2-7; tentative D call: TRBD1 (6 bases). V lost 3 bases to trimming and J lost 0 bases, with 12 bases between them. Germline CDR1 is LGHNA and CDR2 is YNFKEQ. The CDR3 extends over 15 amino acids. CDR3 in amino acids: CASSQNDRSSYEQYF. As DNA, the CDR3 is TGTGCCAGCAGCCAGAACGACAGGAGCTCCTACGAGCAGTACTTC.

The chain has TRBV6-1 and TRBJ2-1, with 8 bases matching TRBD2. Germline CDR1 MNHNS, CDR2 SASEGT. The CDR3 is made up of 18 amino acids. Trimming at V came to 4 bases and at J to 1 base, leaving 12 bases not matched to a gene. The CDR3 DNA reads as TGTGCCAGCAGTGGGACTAGCTATCGAGATCGGTCCTACAATGAGCAGTTCTTC. It is translated as CASSGTSYRDRSYNEQFF.

The V gene is TRBV5-1, the J gene TRBJ2-1; D perhaps matches TRBD1 (6 bases). Looked up from germline, CDR1 is SGHRS and CDR2 is YFSETQ. The V end lost 4 bases, the J end lost 4 bases, and 18 bases lay between the germline ends. The CDR3 length is 16 residues. The CDR3 region is CASSRQGLRGYNEQFF. The CDR3, as DNA: TGCGCCAGCAGCCGTCAGGGGCTAAGAGGATACAATGAGCAGTTCTTC.

The table lists this clone with a few counts. The rearrangement links TRBV19 to TRBJ2-7, with a weak D call TRBD2 (5 bases). The germline gives CDR1 LNHDA, CDR2 SQIVND (reference sequence). Deletions cut 6 bases from V and 6 bases from J, with 15 bases between. The CDR3 loop spans 13 amino acids. The CDR3 region has the DNA TGTGCCAGTAGAAGAGGGCTCGGGTCCGAGCAGTACTTC. Residues: CASRRGLGSEQYF.

This clone showed up just once. V gene TRBV18 combines with J gene TRBJ1-5, with 9 bases fitting TRBD1. Germline V gene data show CDR1 as KGHSH and CDR2 as LQKENI. This CDR3 contains 16 residues. V shed 5 bases and J 5 bases; nucleotides not matched to a gene: 10. DNA for the CDR3: TGTGCCAGCTCATTAGGGACAGGGCACATGTATCAGCCCCAGCATTTT. Amino acid sequence: CASSLGTGHMYQPQHF.

This clone was seen a few times. The gene calls are TRBV14 and TRBJ2-5, with D maybe TRBD1 (5 bases). V was pared by 1 base and J by 1 base, with 7 bases between. CDR1 SGHDN and CDR2 FVKESK come from the germline V gene. The CDR3 covers 14 residues. CDR3 loop: CASSQGTLQETQYF. The CDR3 coding sequence is TGTGCCAGCAGCCAAGGGACACTCCAAGAGACCCAGTACTTC.

Only a few counts were recorded for this clone. The J gene is TRBJ2-7, the V gene TRBV28, with 7 bases aligning to TRBD2. This CDR3 contains 14 residues. The germline V gene has CDR1 MDHEN and CDR2 SYDVKM. CDR3 region: CAYRRTREFYEQYF. In nucleotides, the CDR3 is TGTGCGTATCGACGGACTAGAGAGTTCTACGAGCAGTACTTC.

The chain employs TRBV2 and TRBJ2-3; D remains ambiguous. The CDR3 is 14 residues long. Germline lookup yields CDR1 SNHLY and CDR2 FYNNEI. Trimming stripped 10 bases from V and 0 bases from J, with 14 bases between. CDR3: CANTVQASTDTQYF. The CDR3 DNA is TGTGCCAATACTGTCCAGGCCAGCACAGATACGCAGTATTTT.